Given below is one T cell receptor beta chain in context. Its binding antigen is unknown. No much larger clone is present one base from it, and per-base qualities are unavailable. This same CDR3 is encoded by further DNA sequences in the sample. TCRbeta CDR3 regions were amplified from genomic DNA using the immunoSEQ Assay, a bias-controlled multiplex PCR. The paper's data handling went like this. Nucleated cell counts per sample were estimated from amplification of reference gene primers within the assay. To quantify the absolute abundance of each unique TCRbeta CDR3 rearrangement, sequence reads were collapsed and filtered. Productive Simpson clonality was computed per sample as the square root of Simpson's diversity index over productive rearrangements. The table comes from immuneACCESS by way of TCRdb, which keeps in-frame sequences with V and J called. Part of the clones is missing from these tables; in studies checked, under half for an unresolved V gene and the rest for unknown reasons. D and trimming come from the DNA, and the V and J calls and clone size come from that table. For this sample the table gives 200,000 to 250,000 clones, of which just over 85% were detected only once. About 4% of the sample lies in the top ten.

This record comes from a study of blood T cell repertoires in COVID-19 (dated by TCRdb to between 2020 and 2021). General notes on the study: Samples from collaborators originated in the United States, Italy and Spain and spanned both the acute and convalescent phases of COVID-19. The repertoires were made available in a free public database intended to serve as a resource for research on the immune response to SARS-CoV-2. Samples came from the ongoing ImmuneRACE study (first 160 participants) plus 1,254 subjects from 6 global collaborators. The material from the prospective study consisted of cDNA or gDNA derived from T cells, B-cell-depleted T cells, or PBMCs. The dataset comprised deeply sampled blood TCRbeta repertoires from subjects exposed to, actively infected with, or recovered from COVID-19. Where available, HLA class I and class II types were taken from metadata supplied by the sample provider and were not determined by assay-based typing. The sample metadata nearly always contained a de-identified subject ID, COVID-19 status, age in years and sex. Study-wide conclusions, independent of this receptor: How much clinical and demographic metadata was included differed by source and by participant, and the metadata was provided uncurated.

Germline trimming amounts to 4 bases on V and 4 bases on J, with 5 as the count of junction bases outside the gene matches. From a lookup of the germline V gene, CDR1 and CDR2 are SGHTA and FQGTGA. Including the terminal cysteine and phenylalanine, the CDR3 comprises 14 residues. CDR3 DNA only is kept here, 42 bases in frame from base 1. In the prospective study, participants were roughly 18 to 100 years old, resided in 24 geographic areas of the United States, and were enrolled through a virtual design. Cohort assignment in the prospective study relied on participant-reported clinical history from a screening survey and a study questionnaire. Mobile phlebotomists in the prospective study collected whole blood, serum and a nasopharyngeal or oropharyngeal swab from every participant. Additional blood draws and questionnaires over an approximately two-month period could optionally be provided by prospective study participants. Before DNA extraction, prospective study blood samples were shipped either frozen or at room temperature.

The rearranged segments are TRBV7-3 and TRBJ1-1; 8 bases in between match TRBD1. Specimen: PBMCs or T cells enriched from blood (not recorded which). The source is a middle-aged woman with acute COVID-19. The bases are TGTGCCAGCAGCTCTCAGGGGGCAGGCACTGAAGCTTTCTTT. This is translated as CASSSQGAGTEAFF.